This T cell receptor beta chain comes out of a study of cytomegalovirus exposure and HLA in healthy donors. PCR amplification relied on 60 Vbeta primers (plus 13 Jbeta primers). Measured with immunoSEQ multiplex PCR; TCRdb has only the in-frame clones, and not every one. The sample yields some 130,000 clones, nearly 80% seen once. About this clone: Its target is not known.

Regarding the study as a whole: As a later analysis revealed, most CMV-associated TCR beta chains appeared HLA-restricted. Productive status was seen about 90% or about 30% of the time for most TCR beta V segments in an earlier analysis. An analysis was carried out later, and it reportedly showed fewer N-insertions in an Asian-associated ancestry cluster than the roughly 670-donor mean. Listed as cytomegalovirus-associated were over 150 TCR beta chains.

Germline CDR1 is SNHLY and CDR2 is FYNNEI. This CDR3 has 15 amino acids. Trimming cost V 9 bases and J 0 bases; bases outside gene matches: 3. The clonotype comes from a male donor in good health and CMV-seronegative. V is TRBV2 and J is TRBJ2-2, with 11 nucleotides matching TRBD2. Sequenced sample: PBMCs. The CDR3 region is CASRSGGANTGELFF. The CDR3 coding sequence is TGTGCCAGTCGTAGCGGGGGGGCGAACACCGGGGAGCTGTTTTTT.